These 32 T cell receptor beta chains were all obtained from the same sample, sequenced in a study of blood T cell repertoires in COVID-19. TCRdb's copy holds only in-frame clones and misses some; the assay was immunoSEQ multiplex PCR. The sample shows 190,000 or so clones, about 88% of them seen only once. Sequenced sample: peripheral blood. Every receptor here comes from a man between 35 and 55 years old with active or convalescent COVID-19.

The CDR3 DNA is TGTGCCAGCAGCCGGTTGGGACTAGCGAGTAATGAGCAGTTCTTC. Its translation is CASSRLGLASNEQFF. The V gene is TRBV14, the J gene TRBJ2-1; 10 nucleotides line up with TRBD2. With 4 bases clipped from V and 7 bases from J, the junction kept 7 bases outside the gene matches. The germline V gene has CDR1 SGHDN and CDR2 FVKESK. This CDR3 comprises 15 residues.

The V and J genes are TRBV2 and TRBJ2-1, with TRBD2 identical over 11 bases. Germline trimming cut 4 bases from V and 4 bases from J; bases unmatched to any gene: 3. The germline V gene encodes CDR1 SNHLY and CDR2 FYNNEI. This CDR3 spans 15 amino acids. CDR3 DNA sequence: TGTGCCAGCAGTGGCCCTAGCGGGGGGTACAATGAGCAGTTCTTC. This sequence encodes CASSGPSGGYNEQFF.

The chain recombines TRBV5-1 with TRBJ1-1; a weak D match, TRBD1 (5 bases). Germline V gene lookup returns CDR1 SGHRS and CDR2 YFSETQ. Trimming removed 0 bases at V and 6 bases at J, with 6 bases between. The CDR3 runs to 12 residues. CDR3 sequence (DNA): TGCGCCAGCAGCTTGGTGGGGCCTGAAGCTTTCTTT. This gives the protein CASSLVGPEAFF. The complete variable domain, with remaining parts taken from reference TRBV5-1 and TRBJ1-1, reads KAGVTQTPRYLIKTRGQQVTLSCSPISGHRSVSWYQQTPGQGLQFLFEYFSETQRNKGNFPGRFSGRQFSNSRSEMNVSTLELGDSALYLCASSLVGPEAFFGQGTRLTVV.

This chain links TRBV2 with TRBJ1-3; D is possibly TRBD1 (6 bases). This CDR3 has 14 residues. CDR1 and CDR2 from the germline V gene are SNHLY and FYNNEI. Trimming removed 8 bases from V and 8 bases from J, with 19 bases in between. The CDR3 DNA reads TGTGCCAGCCGGGACACCTGGAGGATCGACACCATATATTTT. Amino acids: CASRDTWRIDTIYF.

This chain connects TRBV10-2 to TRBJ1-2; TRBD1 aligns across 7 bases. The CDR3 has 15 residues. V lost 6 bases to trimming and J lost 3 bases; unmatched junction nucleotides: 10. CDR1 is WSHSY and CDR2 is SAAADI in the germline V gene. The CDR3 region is CASRNPTGTDYGYTF. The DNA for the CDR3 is TGCGCCAGCAGGAACCCGACAGGGACGGACTATGGCTACACCTTC.

The CDR3 coding sequence is TGTGCCAGCAGCTTGGGATGGCTGAACACTGAAGCTTTCTTT. Translating it yields CASSLGWLNTEAFF. The chain is built from TRBV5-8 and TRBJ1-1; D gene ambiguous. CDR3 length: 14 amino acids. CDR1 SGHTS and CDR2 YDEGEE come from the germline V gene. V lost 0 bases to trimming and J lost 0 bases, with 6 bases between them.

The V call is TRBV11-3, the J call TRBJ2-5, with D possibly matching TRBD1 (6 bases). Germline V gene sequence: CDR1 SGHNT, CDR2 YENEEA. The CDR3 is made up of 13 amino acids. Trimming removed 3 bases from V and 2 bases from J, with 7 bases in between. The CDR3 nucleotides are TGTGCCAGCAGCTTGAGGGGGCAAGAGACCCAGTACTTC. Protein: CASSLRGQETQYF.

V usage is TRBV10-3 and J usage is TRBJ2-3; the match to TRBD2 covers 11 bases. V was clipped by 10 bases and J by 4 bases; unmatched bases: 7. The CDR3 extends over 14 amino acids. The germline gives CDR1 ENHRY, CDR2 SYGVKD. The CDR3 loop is CATVTSGASDTQYF. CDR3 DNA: TGTGCCACCGTGACTAGCGGGGCCTCAGATACGCAGTATTTT.

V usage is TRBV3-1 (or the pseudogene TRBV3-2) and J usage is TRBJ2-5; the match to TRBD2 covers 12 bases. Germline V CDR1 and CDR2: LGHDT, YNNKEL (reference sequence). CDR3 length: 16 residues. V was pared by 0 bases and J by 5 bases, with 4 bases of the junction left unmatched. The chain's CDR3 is CASSQEGGLAGETQYF. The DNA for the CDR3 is TGTGCCAGCAGCCAAGAAGGTGGACTAGCGGGGGAGACCCAGTACTTC.

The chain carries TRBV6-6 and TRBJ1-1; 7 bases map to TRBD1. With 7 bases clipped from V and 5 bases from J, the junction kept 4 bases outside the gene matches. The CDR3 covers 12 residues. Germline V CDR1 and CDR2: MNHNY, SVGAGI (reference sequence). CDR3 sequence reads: CASTPQGTEAFF. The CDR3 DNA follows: TGTGCCAGCACCCCACAGGGGACTGAAGCTTTCTTT.

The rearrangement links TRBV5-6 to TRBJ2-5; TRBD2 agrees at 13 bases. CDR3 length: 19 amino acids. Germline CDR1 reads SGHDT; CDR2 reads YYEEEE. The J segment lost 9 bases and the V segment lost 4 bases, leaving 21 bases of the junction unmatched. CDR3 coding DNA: TGTGCCAGCAGCCCCAACCCTCTAACTAGCGGGGGGGTGATTTCGTCCCAGTACTTC. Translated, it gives CASSPNPLTSGGVISSQYF.

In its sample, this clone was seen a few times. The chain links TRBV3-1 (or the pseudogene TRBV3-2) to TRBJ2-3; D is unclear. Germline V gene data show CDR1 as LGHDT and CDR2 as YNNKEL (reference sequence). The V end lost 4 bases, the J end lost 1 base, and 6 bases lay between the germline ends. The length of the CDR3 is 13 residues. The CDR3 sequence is CASSLLGTDTQYF. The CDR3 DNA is TGTGCCAGCAGCCTGTTAGGCACAGATACGCAGTATTTT.

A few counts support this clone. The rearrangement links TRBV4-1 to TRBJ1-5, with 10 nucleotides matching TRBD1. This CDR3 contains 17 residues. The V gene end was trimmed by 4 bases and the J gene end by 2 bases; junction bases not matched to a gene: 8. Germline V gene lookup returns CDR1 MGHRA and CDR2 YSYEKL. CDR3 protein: CASSLQPGTGGNQPQHF. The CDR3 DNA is TGCGCCAGCAGCCTCCAACCCGGGACAGGGGGCAATCAGCCCCAGCATTTT.

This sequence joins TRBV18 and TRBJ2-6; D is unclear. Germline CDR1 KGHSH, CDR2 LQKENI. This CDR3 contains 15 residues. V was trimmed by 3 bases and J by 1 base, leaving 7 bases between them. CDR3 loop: CASSPTGSGANVLTF. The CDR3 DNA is TGTGCCAGCTCACCTACGGGTTCTGGGGCCAACGTCCTGACTTTC. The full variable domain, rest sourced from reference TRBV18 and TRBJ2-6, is NAGVMQNPRHLVRRRGQEARLRCSPMKGHSHVYWYRQLPEEGLKFMVYLQKENIIDESGMPKERFSAEFPKEGPSILRIQQVVRGDSAAYFCASSPTGSGANVLTFGAGSRLTVL.

This CDR3 is CASRDRPANEKLFF. For the CDR3, the DNA is TGTGCCAGCCGCGACAGGCCGGCTAATGAAAAACTGTTTTTT. This chain joins TRBV16 and TRBJ1-4; D is possibly TRBD1 (6 bases). CDR3 length: 14 residues. CDR1 and CDR2 from the germline V gene are KGHSY and FQNENV. V lost 8 bases to trimming and J lost 3 bases, with 13 bases between them.

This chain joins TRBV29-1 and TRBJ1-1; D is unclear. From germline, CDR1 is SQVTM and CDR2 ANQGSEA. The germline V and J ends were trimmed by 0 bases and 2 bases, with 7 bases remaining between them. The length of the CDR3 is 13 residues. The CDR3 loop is CSVEDLLNTEAFF. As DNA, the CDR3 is TGCAGCGTTGAAGATCTACTAAACACTGAAGCTTTCTTT. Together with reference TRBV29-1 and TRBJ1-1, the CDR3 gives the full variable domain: SAVISQKPSRDICQRGTSLTIQCQVDSQVTMMFWYRQQPGQSLTLIATANQGSEATYESGFVIDKFPISRPNLTFSTLTVSNMSPEDSSIYLCSVEDLLNTEAFFGQGTRLTVV.

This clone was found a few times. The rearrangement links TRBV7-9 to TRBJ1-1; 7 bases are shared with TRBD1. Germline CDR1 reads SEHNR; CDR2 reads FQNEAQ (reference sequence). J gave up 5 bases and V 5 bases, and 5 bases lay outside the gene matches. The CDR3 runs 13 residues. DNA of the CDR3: TGTGCCAGCAGCCAATTACAGGGGACTGAAGCTTTCTTT. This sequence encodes CASSQLQGTEAFF. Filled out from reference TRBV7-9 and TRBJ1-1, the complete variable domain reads DTGVSQNPRHKITKRGQNVTFRCDPISEHNRLYWYRQTLGQGPEFLTYFQNEAQLEKSRLLSDRFSAERPKGSFSTLEIQRTEQGDSAMYLCASSQLQGTEAFFGQGTRLTVV.

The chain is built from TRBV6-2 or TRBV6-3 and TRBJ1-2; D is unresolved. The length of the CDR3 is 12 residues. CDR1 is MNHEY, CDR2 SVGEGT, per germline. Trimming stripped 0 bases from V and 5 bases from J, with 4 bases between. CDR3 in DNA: TGTGCCAGCAGTTACTCGCAGTATGGCTACACCTTC. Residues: CASSYSQYGYTF.

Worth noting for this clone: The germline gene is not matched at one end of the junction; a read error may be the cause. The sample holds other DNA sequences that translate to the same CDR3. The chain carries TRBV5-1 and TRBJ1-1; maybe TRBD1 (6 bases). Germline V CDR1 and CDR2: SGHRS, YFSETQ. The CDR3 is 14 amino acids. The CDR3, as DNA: TGCGCCAGCAGCTACGACCAGGGGAACACTGAGGCTTTCTTT. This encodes CASSYDQGNTEAFF.

The CDR3 region is CASSLAPGKGNTIYF. Here the CDR3 DNA reads TGCGCCAGCAGCTTGGCCCCAGGGAAGGGAAACACCATATATTTT. This chain connects TRBV5-1 to TRBJ1-3; D possibly corresponds to TRBD1 (5 bases). The CDR3 is 15 amino acids. Germline lookup yields CDR1 SGHRS and CDR2 YFSETQ. V was clipped by 0 bases and J by 4 bases, with 11 bases between them.

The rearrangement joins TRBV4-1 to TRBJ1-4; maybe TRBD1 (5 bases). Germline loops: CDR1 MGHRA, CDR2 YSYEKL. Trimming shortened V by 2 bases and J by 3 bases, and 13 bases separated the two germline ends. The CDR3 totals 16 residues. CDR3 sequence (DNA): TGCGCCAGCAGCCAAACAAATATAGGGGCTAATGAAAAACTGTTTTTT. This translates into CASSQTNIGANEKLFF.

The CDR3 DNA reads TGCAGCGTTGATGTAAGCGGGGGGCTTGGAGCCTACGAGCAGTACTTC. Translated: CSVDVSGGLGAYEQYF. This sequence joins TRBV29-1 and TRBJ2-7; 9 bases are shared with TRBD2. Germline V lookup: CDR1 SQVTM, CDR2 ANQGSEA. The CDR3 has 16 residues. J lost 2 bases, V lost 3 bases, and 11 bases had no gene match.

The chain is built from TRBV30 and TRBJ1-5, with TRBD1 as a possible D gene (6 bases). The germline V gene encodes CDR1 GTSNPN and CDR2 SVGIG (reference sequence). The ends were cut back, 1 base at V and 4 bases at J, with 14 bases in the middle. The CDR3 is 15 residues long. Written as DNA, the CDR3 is TGTGCCTGGAGTGGAGGAGGGGGAGGGAATCAGCCCCAGCATTTT. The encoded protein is CAWSGGGGGNQPQHF.

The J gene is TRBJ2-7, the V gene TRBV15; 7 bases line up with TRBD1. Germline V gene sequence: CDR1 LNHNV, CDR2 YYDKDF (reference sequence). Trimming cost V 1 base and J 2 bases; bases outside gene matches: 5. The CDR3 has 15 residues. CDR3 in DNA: TGTGCCACCAGCAGAGTGAGGCAGGGGGCCTACGAGCAGTACTTC. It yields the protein CATSRVRQGAYEQYF. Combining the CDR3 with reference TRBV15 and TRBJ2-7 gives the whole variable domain DAMVIQNPRYQVTQFGKPVTLSCSQTLNHNVMYWYQQKSSQAPKLLFHYYDKDFNNEADTPDNFQSRRPNTSFCFLDIRSPGLGDTAMYLCATSRVRQGAYEQYFGPGTRLTVT.

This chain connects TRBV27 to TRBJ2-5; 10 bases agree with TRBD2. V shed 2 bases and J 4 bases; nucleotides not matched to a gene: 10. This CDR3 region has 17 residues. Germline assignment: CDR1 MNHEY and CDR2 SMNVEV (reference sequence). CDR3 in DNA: TGTGCCAGCAGTTTAAGAGGAGCGGGGGGGCGTCGAGAGACCCAGTACTTC. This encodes CASSLRGAGGRRETQYF.

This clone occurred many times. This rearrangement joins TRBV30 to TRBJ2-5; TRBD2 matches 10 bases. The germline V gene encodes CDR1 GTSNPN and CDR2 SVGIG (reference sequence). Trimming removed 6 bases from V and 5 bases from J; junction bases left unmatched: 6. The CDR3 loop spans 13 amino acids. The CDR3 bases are TGTGCCTGTCAGGGACTAGCGATGGAGACCCAGTACTTC. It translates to CACQGLAMETQYF.

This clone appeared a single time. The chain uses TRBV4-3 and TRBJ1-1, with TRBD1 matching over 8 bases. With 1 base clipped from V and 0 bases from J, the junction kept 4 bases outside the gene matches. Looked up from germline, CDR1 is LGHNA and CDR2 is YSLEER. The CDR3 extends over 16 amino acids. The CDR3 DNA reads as TGCGCCAGCAGCCAAGGCCGGACAGGGTTGAACACTGAAGCTTTCTTT. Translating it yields CASSQGRTGLNTEAFF.

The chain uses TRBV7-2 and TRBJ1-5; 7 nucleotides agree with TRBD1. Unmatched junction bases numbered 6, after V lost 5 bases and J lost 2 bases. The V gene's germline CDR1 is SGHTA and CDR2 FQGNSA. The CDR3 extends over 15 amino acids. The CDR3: CASSVQGVGNQPQHF. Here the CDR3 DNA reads TGTGCCAGCAGCGTTCAGGGGGTTGGCAATCAGCCCCAGCATTTT.

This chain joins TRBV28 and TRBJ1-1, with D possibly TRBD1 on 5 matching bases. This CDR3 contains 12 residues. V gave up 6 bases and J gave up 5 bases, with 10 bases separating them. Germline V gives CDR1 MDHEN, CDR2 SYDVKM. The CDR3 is CASSQGGTEAFF. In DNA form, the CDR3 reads TGTGCCAGCAGCCAGGGAGGAACTGAAGCTTTCTTT.

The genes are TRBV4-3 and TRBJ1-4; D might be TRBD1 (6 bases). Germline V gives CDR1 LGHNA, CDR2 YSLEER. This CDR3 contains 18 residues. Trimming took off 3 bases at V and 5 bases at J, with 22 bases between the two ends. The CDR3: CASSQSRTATNLNEKLFF. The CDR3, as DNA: TGCGCCAGCAGCCAGTCGAGGACAGCGACTAATTTAAATGAAAAACTGTTTTTT.

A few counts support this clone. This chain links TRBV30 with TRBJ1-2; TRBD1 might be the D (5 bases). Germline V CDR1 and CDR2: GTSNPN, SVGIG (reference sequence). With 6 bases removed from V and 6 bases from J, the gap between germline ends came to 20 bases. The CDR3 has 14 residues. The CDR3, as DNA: TGTGCCTGCTCCCTAGGTGGGGCCACCCATGGCTACACCTTC. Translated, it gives CACSLGGATHGYTF. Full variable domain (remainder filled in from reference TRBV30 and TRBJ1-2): SQTIHQWPATLVQPVGSPLSLECTVEGTSNPNLYWYRQAAGRGLQLLFYSVGIGQISSEVPQNLSASRPQDRQFILSSKKLLLSDSGFYLCACSLGGATHGYTFGSGTRLTVV.

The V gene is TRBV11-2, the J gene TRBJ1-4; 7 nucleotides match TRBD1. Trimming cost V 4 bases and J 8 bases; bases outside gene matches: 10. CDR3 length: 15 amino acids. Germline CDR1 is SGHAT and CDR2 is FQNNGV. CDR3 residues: CASSSDRVAGEKLFF. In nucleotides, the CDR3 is TGTGCCAGCAGCTCCGACAGGGTTGCCGGGGAAAAACTGTTTTTT.